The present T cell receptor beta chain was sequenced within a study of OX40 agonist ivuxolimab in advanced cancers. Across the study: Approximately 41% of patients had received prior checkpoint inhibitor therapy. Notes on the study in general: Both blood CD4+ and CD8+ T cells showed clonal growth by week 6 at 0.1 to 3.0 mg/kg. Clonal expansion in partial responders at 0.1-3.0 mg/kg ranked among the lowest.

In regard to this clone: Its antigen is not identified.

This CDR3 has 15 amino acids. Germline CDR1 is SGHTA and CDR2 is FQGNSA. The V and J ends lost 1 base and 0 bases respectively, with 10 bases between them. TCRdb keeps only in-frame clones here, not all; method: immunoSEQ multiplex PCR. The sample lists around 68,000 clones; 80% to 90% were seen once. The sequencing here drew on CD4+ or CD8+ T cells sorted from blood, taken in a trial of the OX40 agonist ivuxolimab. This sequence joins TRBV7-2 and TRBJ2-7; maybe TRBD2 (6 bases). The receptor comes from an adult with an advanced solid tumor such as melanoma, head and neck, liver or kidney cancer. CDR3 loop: CASSLVIGSSYEQYF. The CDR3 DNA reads TGTGCCAGCAGCTTAGTTATCGGGAGCTCCTACGAGCAGTACTTC.